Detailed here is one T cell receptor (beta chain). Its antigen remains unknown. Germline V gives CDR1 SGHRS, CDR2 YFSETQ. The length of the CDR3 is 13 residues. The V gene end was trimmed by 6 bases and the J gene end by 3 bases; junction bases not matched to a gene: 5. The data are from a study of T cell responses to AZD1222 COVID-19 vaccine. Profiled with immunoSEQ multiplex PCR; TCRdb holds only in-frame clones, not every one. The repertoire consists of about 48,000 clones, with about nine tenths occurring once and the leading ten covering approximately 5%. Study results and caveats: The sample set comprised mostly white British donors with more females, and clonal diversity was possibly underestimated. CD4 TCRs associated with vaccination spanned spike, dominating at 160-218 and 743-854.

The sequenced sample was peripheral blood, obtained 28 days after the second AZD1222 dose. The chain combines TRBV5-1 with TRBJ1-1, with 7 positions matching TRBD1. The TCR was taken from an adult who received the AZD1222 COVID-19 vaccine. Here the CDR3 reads CASKVQGYTEAFF. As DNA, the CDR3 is TGCGCCAGCAAGGTACAGGGGTACACTGAAGCTTTCTTT.